Each of the 21 T cell receptor beta chains below was sequenced from the same sample in a study of cytomegalovirus exposure and HLA in healthy donors. PCR used 60 Vbeta primers and 13 Jbeta primers. This table comes from immunoSEQ multiplex PCR, and its TCRdb copy is limited to in-frame clones, with some not included. Here the sample spans about 180,000 clones, roughly 84% being singletons. Sequenced material: PBMCs. The receptors originated from a girl aged 2 to 10 in good health and CMV-seropositive.

This clone was recorded a few times. V gene TRBV6-5 combines with J gene TRBJ1-6; 11 bases fit TRBD1. The J segment lost 9 bases and the V segment lost 6 bases, leaving 7 bases of the junction unmatched. The CDR3 spans 15 residues. Germline values: CDR1 MNHEY, CDR2 SVGAGI. Written as DNA, the CDR3 is TGTGCCAGCAGCTATGGGACAGGGGGTACTTCACCCCTCCACTTT. This gives the protein CASSYGTGGTSPLHF.

V gene TRBV4-2 combines with J gene TRBJ2-1; TRBD2 matches 11 bases. Trimming removed 0 bases from V and 5 bases from J; junction bases left unmatched: 6. CDR3 length equals 17 residues. Germline V gives CDR1 LGHNA, CDR2 YNFKEQ. Here the CDR3 reads CASSQEARLAGNNEQFF. The CDR3 DNA reads as TGTGCCAGCAGCCAAGAGGCCAGACTAGCGGGGAACAATGAGCAGTTCTTC.

The J gene is TRBJ1-6, the V gene TRBV7-8, with 7 bases lining up with TRBD1. The CDR3 covers 13 residues. From germline, CDR1 is SGHVS and CDR2 FQNEAQ. V lost 5 bases, J lost 9 bases, and 4 bases stayed unmatched. CDR3 loop: CASSNYRGSPLHF. The CDR3 bases are TGTGCCAGCAGCAACTACAGGGGTTCACCCCTCCACTTT.

The rearrangement uses TRBV19 and TRBJ1-1; D may be TRBD1 (6 bases). This CDR3 has 15 amino acids. The germline V and J ends were trimmed by 6 bases and 1 base, with 15 bases remaining between them. Germline-derived CDR1 and CDR2 are LNHDA and SQIVND (reference sequence). CDR3 nucleotides: TGTGCCAGTAGCCCCTGGGTGGGGGCGAACACTGAAGCTTTCTTT. Amino acid sequence: CASSPWVGANTEAFF.

This clone appeared a single time. V gene TRBV19 combines with J gene TRBJ2-3; 7 bases map to TRBD2. The V and J ends lost 4 bases and 2 bases, in that order; junction bases with no gene match: 6. Germline CDR1 and CDR2: LNHDA and SQIVND (reference sequence). CDR3 length: 15 residues. As DNA, the CDR3 is TGTGCCAGTAGTACCTCGGGACTATCCACAGATACGCAGTATTTT. Translating it yields CASSTSGLSTDTQYF.

The rearrangement joins TRBV28 to TRBJ2-1; TRBD1 aligns across 9 bases. The J segment lost 2 bases and the V segment lost 6 bases, leaving 11 bases of the junction unmatched. The V gene's germline CDR1 is MDHEN and CDR2 SYDVKM. The CDR3 has 17 residues. CDR3 DNA: TGTGCCAGCAGCAATCCTCCGGGACAGGGCACCTACAATGAGCAGTTCTTC. It encodes CASSNPPGQGTYNEQFF.

The chain is built from TRBV2 and TRBJ2-3; 8 nucleotides match TRBD2. The germline gives CDR1 SNHLY, CDR2 FYNNEI. The CDR3 runs to 15 residues. V lost 7 bases, J lost 7 bases, and 13 bases stayed unmatched. This CDR3 reads CASNVASGSGNTQYF. In DNA form, the CDR3 reads TGTGCCAGCAATGTGGCAAGCGGGAGCGGCAATACGCAGTATTTT.

A single count supports this clone. This chain connects TRBV4-2 to TRBJ1-1, with D maybe TRBD1 (5 bases). Trimming removed 1 base at V and 4 bases at J, with 13 bases between. Germline lookup yields CDR1 LGHNA and CDR2 YNFKEQ. This CDR3 contains 15 residues. In nucleotides, the CDR3 is TGTGCCAGCAGCCAAGTCTCGGGGGAGGGCACTGAAGCTTTCTTT. It translates to CASSQVSGEGTEAFF.

The CDR3 protein is CASSAPRSDTQYF. Written as DNA, the CDR3 is TGTGCCAGCAGCGCACCGAGATCAGATACGCAGTATTTT. V and J are TRBV9 and TRBJ2-3; the D is unclear. CDR1 and CDR2 from the germline V gene are SGDLS and YYNGEE. The CDR3 loop spans 13 amino acids. Trimming shortened V by 3 bases and J by 4 bases, and 9 bases separated the two germline ends.

This clone is a singleton in its sample. This chain links TRBV29-1 with TRBJ2-5, with D tentatively TRBD2 (6 bases). The V and J ends lost 0 bases and 7 bases respectively, with 18 bases between them. The CDR3 is 15 residues long. The germline CDR1 and CDR2 sequences are SQVTM and ANQGSEA. In nucleotides, the CDR3 is TGCAGCGTTGAAGACACCGGGACTTTAATTGTGACCCAGTACTTC. Encoded protein: CSVEDTGTLIVTQYF.

This chain links TRBV28 with TRBJ1-2; D is unclear. Germline V gives CDR1 MDHEN, CDR2 SYDVKM. The CDR3 totals 16 residues. V lost 5 bases, J lost 0 bases, and 16 bases lay in between. The CDR3 loop reads CASSTGLTQANYGYTF. The CDR3 region has the DNA TGTGCCAGCAGTACCGGACTAACACAAGCTAACTATGGCTACACCTTC.

CDR3 bases: TGTGCCAGCAGGGGGGGAGGGGTAGGGACAGATACGCAGTATTTT. Amino acid sequence: CASRGGGVGTDTQYF. The chain joins TRBV9 to TRBJ2-3, with TRBD2 matching over 7 bases. The CDR3 consists of 15 residues. Germline V CDR1 and CDR2: SGDLS, YYNGEE. V gave up 5 bases and J gave up 3 bases; unmatched junction bases: 9.

The V call is TRBV6-5, the J call TRBJ1-5; 8 bases are a match to TRBD1. V shed 4 bases and J 4 bases; nucleotides not matched to a gene: 9. CDR3 length: 16 residues. The germline gives CDR1 MNHEY, CDR2 SVGAGI. The CDR3 here is CASSSTGTGVNQPQHF. DNA of the CDR3: TGTGCCAGCAGTTCTACCGGGACAGGCGTAAATCAGCCCCAGCATTTT.

The chain couples TRBV10-3 to TRBJ2-3; 8 bases match TRBD2. V dropped 3 bases and J dropped 6; count of bases not matched to a gene: 8. The germline gives CDR1 ENHRY, CDR2 SYGVKD. There are 15 residues in the CDR3. CDR3 bases: TGTGCCATCAGTGATGCTAGCGGGCTTCGGGATACGCAGTATTTT. Translated, it gives CAISDASGLRDTQYF.

Worth noting for this clone: Compared with germline, one end of the junction differs, possibly owing to a read error. The J gene is TRBJ1-2, the V gene TRBV5-1, with D maybe TRBD1 (6 bases). The length of the CDR3 is 13 residues. CDR1 SGHRS and CDR2 YFSETQ come from the germline V gene. CDR3 loop: CASNLDRNYGYTF. CDR3 DNA: TGCGCCAGCAACTTGGACAGAAACTATGGCTACACCTTC.

The J gene is TRBJ1-1, the V gene TRBV28, with D possibly TRBD1 on 6 matching bases. CDR3 length: 14 amino acids. Germline assignment: CDR1 MDHEN and CDR2 SYDVKM. The V gene lost 6 bases and the J gene lost 0 bases, with 11 bases spanning the gap. The CDR3 DNA reads as TGTGCCAGCAGGTCCTGGGGGCTGAACACTGAAGCTTTCTTT. Amino acids: CASRSWGLNTEAFF.

This chain connects TRBV2 to TRBJ2-5, with 7 positions matching TRBD2. The J call may be faulty, since TRBJ2-7 better matches the DNA end. Germline CDR1 and CDR2: SNHLY and FYNNEI. The CDR3 runs to 13 residues. This chain's CDR3 is CASTILGGYEQYF. CDR3 nucleotides: TGTGCCAGCACCATACTGGGGGGGTACGAGCAGTACTTC.

This chain joins TRBV9 and TRBJ2-7, with a tentative D call TRBD2 (6 bases). Germline CDR1 and CDR2: SGDLS and YYNGEE. Between the trimmed V and J ends, which lost 2 bases and 0 bases, there was a span of 12 bases. The CDR3 has 15 residues. The CDR3 DNA reads TGTGCCAGCAGCGTTTCCTCGACTAGCTCCTACGAGCAGTACTTC. It yields the protein CASSVSSTSSYEQYF.

About this clone: One end of the junction is discordant with germline, which a read error may explain. The chain is built from TRBV7-7 and TRBJ1-2; 8 bases map to TRBD1. CDR1 and CDR2 from the germline V gene are SSHAT and FNYEAQ (reference sequence). The CDR3 sequence is 17 residues long. In DNA, the CDR3 is TGTGCTAGCAGCTTGTACCCCCGGACAGGGCTGGACTATGGCTACACCTTC. It specifies CASSLYPRTGLDYGYTF.

This chain links TRBV18 with TRBJ1-1; D might be TRBD1 (6 bases). This CDR3 is built from 13 residues. Germline-derived CDR1 and CDR2 are KGHSH and LQKENI. Trimming removed 5 bases from V and 2 bases from J, with 9 bases in between. The CDR3 protein is CASSGGFNTEAFF. The CDR3 nucleotides read TGTGCCAGCTCAGGGGGCTTCAACACTGAAGCTTTCTTT.

The chain couples TRBV4-1 to TRBJ2-3; TRBD2 aligns across 11 bases. CDR1 MGHRA and CDR2 YSYEKL come from the germline V gene. Trimming cost V 3 bases and J 0 bases; bases outside gene matches: 11. CDR3 size: 19 residues. The CDR3 nucleotides read TGCGCCAGCAGCCACGGAATCTTGACTAGCGGGGTGAGCACAGATACGCAGTATTTT. Translated, it gives CASSHGILTSGVSTDTQYF.